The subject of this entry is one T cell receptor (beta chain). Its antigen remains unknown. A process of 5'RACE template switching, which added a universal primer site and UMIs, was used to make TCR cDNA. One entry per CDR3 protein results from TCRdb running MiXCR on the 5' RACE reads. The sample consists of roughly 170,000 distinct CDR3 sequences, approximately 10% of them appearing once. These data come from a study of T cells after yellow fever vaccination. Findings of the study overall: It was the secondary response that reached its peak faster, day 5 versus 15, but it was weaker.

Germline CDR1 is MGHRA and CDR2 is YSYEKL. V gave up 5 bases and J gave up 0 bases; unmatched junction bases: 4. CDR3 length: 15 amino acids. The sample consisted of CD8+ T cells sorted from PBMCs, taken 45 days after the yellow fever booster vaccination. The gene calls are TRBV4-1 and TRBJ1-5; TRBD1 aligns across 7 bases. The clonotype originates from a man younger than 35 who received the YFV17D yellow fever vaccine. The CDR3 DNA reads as TGCGCCAGCAGCGATGGGACAGTTAGCAATCAGCCCCAGCATTTT. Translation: CASSDGTVSNQPQHF.